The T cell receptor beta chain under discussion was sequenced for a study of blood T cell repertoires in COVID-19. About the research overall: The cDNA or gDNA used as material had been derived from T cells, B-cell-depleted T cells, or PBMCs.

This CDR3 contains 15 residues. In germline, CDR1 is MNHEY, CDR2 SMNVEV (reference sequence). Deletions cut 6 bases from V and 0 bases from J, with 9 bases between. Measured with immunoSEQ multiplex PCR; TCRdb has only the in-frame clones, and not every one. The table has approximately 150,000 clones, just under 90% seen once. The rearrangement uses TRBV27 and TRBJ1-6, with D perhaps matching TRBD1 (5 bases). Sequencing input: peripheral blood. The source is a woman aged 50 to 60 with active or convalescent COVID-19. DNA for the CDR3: TGTGCCAGCAGACATACAGGCTCCTATAATTCACCCCTCCACTTT. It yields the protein CASRHTGSYNSPLHF.